The 30 T cell receptor beta chains reported below all come from one sample, sequenced in a study of blood T cell repertoires in COVID-19. Clones were read by immunoSEQ multiplex PCR, and TCRdb kept only the in-frame ones, dropping some. Here the sample spans some 350,000 clones, around 91% being singletons. Material for sequencing was peripheral blood. All receptors derive from a woman aged 18-29 years who had recovered from COVID-19.

V is TRBV5-4 and J is TRBJ1-2, with TRBD1 as a possible D gene (6 bases). The CDR3 contains 12 residues. V was pared by 7 bases and J by 5 bases, with 12 bases between. Per germline, CDR1 SGHNT and CDR2 YYREEE (reference sequence). CDR3 nucleotides: TGTGCCAGCCGACAGGCGGAGTATGGCTACACCTTC. Amino acid sequence: CASRQAEYGYTF.

This rearrangement joins TRBV4-1 to TRBJ2-3; TRBD2 might be the D (6 bases). V lost 0 bases, J lost 1 base, and 11 bases lay in between. The CDR3 is 16 amino acids. The germline V gene has CDR1 MGHRA and CDR2 YSYEKL. The CDR3 spells CASSQEAPGGTDTQYF. The CDR3 DNA is TGCGCCAGCAGCCAAGAGGCCCCGGGGGGCACAGATACGCAGTATTTT.

The chain combines TRBV7-2 with TRBJ2-5; tentative D call: TRBD2 (6 bases). Looked up from germline, CDR1 is SGHTA and CDR2 is FQGNSA. Trimming removed 6 bases from V and 5 bases from J, with 13 bases in between. The CDR3 contains 13 residues. CDR3 region: CASSFLAWETQYF. Written as DNA, the CDR3 is TGTGCCAGCAGTTTTCTAGCGTGGGAGACCCAGTACTTC.

The chain combines TRBV30 with TRBJ2-1, with TRBD2 matching over 7 bases. The CDR3 consists of 14 residues. The V gene end was trimmed by 1 base and the J gene end by 4 bases; junction bases not matched to a gene: 4. CDR1 GTSNPN and CDR2 SVGIG come from the germline V gene (reference sequence). CDR3 loop: CAWSAGLQYNEQFF. In DNA form, the CDR3 reads TGTGCCTGGAGTGCGGGACTACAATACAATGAGCAGTTCTTC. Together with reference TRBV30 and TRBJ2-1, the CDR3 gives the full variable domain: SQTIHQWPATLVQPVGSPLSLECTVEGTSNPNLYWYRQAAGRGLQLLFYSVGIGQISSEVPQNLSASRPQDRQFILSSKKLLLSDSGFYLCAWSAGLQYNEQFFGPGTRLTVL.

The J gene is TRBJ2-3, the V gene TRBV6-5, with TRBD2 identical over 7 bases. Unmatched junction bases numbered 7, after V lost 5 bases and J lost 5 bases. The CDR3 is 14 amino acids. CDR1 and CDR2 from the germline V gene are MNHEY and SVGAGI. This CDR3 reads CASSRAGVKDTQYF. The CDR3 DNA follows: TGTGCCAGCAGTCGGGCGGGAGTTAAAGATACGCAGTATTTT.

This clone was found a few times. This rearrangement joins TRBV7-2 to TRBJ2-3; 12 positions match TRBD2. The CDR3 has 18 residues. Germline CDR1 is SGHTA and CDR2 is FQGNSA. Losses at the gene ends were 3 bases for V and 6 bases for J; bases not matched to a gene: 13. The CDR3 loop is CASSFIGLAGSRADTQYF. The DNA for the CDR3 is TGTGCCAGCAGCTTCATCGGACTAGCGGGATCGAGGGCTGATACGCAGTATTTT.

The V call is TRBV2, the J call TRBJ1-1; 7 bases are shared with TRBD1. The CDR3 runs 13 residues. With V trimmed by 10 bases and J by 1 base, 6 bases remained unmatched. The germline V gene has CDR1 SNHLY and CDR2 FYNNEI. The CDR3 DNA reads as TGTGCCACGAGTCGGGACAGGAACACTGAAGCTTTCTTT. Translated, it gives CATSRDRNTEAFF.

The V call is TRBV7-9, the J call TRBJ2-1, with D maybe TRBD2 (6 bases). The V end was cut by 5 bases, the J end by 4 bases, with 15 bases between. CDR1 SEHNR and CDR2 FQNEAQ come from the germline V gene (reference sequence). The CDR3 extends over 15 amino acids. The CDR3: CASSRERVQYNEQFF. CDR3 in DNA: TGTGCCAGCAGCCGCGAGCGGGTCCAATACAATGAGCAGTTCTTC.

The gene calls are TRBV5-6 and TRBJ2-7; tentative D call: TRBD1 (6 bases). This CDR3 is built from 16 residues. Germline CDR1 SGHDT, CDR2 YYEEEE. V lost 4 bases and J lost 2, with 19 bases in between. The CDR3 DNA follows: TGTGCCAGCAGCCTCTCAGGTGACAGGCCCCCCTACGAGCAGTACGTC. Residues: CASSLSGDRPPYEQYV.

V is TRBV11-3 and J is TRBJ2-3, with TRBD1 identical over 7 bases. The CDR3 sequence is 18 residues long. V shed 1 base and J 2 bases; nucleotides not matched to a gene: 12. CDR1 is SGHNT and CDR2 is YENEEA in the germline V gene. This CDR3 reads CASSLGGLAGTATDTQYF. As DNA, the CDR3 is TGTGCCAGCAGCTTAGGAGGGTTGGCCGGGACAGCCACAGATACGCAGTATTTT.

The rearrangement joins TRBV2 to TRBJ1-2; D possibly corresponds to TRBD1 (6 bases). The germline V gene has CDR1 SNHLY and CDR2 FYNNEI. This CDR3 spans 14 amino acids. V was trimmed by 6 bases and J by 8 bases, leaving 19 bases between them. CDR3 sequence: CASRGPVDSWGYTF. DNA for the CDR3: TGTGCCAGCAGGGGCCCCGTGGACAGCTGGGGCTACACCTTC.

This chain links TRBV14 with TRBJ1-3; the D is unclear. The CDR3 sequence is 14 residues long. V was trimmed by 1 base and J by 0 bases, leaving 4 bases between them. The V gene's germline CDR1 is SGHDN and CDR2 FVKESK. This CDR3 reads CASSQAGSGNTIYF. The CDR3 DNA follows: TGTGCCAGCAGCCAAGCAGGCTCTGGAAACACCATATATTTT.

The chain combines TRBV24-1 with TRBJ2-3; 10 bases map to TRBD2. V was clipped by 0 bases and J by 2 bases; unmatched bases: 1. The CDR3 contains 16 residues. From germline, CDR1 is KGHDR and CDR2 SFDVKD. CDR3 sequence: CATSDLSGRATDTQYF. CDR3 in DNA: TGTGCCACCAGTGATTTGAGCGGGAGGGCCACAGATACGCAGTATTTT.

The rearrangement uses TRBV9 and TRBJ2-6, with a weak D call TRBD1 (5 bases). CDR1 and CDR2 from the germline V gene are SGDLS and YYNGEE. This CDR3 contains 15 residues. The germline V and J ends were trimmed by 2 bases and 4 bases, with 10 bases remaining between them. The CDR3, as DNA: TGTGCCAGCAGCGTCGGCAGGGCCGGGGCCAACGTCCTGACTTTC. Its protein is CASSVGRAGANVLTF.

The chain employs TRBV23-1 and TRBJ2-7, with TRBD2 identical over 7 bases. TRBV23-1 is recorded as an ORF, its role being uncertain. J lost 5 bases, V lost 10 bases, and 11 bases had no gene match. The CDR3 length is 13 residues. The CDR3 nucleotides are TGCGCCAAGGTTGGGGGGGTATACGACGAGCAGTACGTC. This encodes CAKVGGVYDEQYV.

CDR3 sequence: CASSKRIGTSGFMNEQFF. Written as DNA, the CDR3 is TGTGCCAGCAGCAAGAGAATAGGGACTAGCGGGTTTATGAATGAGCAGTTCTTC. V is TRBV21-1 and J is TRBJ2-1; the D call of TRBD2 is as the table states it, not checked on the DNA. TRBV21-1 is assigned pseudogene status. The CDR3 covers 18 residues.

The CDR3 spells CASSLYQSLNYGYTF. CDR3 in DNA: TGCGCCAGCAGCCTTTACCAGTCTTTAAACTATGGCTACACCTTC. V is TRBV5-1 and J is TRBJ1-2, with D hard to call. CDR1 is SGHRS and CDR2 is YFSETQ in the germline V gene. Trimming took 4 bases from V and 2 from J, leaving 15 bases between them. This CDR3 contains 15 residues.

The CDR3 DNA reads TGTGCCAGCAAGCCGGGCGGGCCTTACTCCTACAATGAGCAGTTCTTC. Its protein is CASKPGGPYSYNEQFF. The chain links TRBV11-2 to TRBJ2-1, with a tentative D call TRBD2 (5 bases). Trimming took off 7 bases at V and 0 bases at J, with 16 bases between the two ends. The CDR3 is 16 amino acids. Germline V gives CDR1 SGHAT, CDR2 FQNNGV.

The chain joins TRBV6-5 to TRBJ1-6; TRBD1 agrees at 8 bases. Germline V CDR1 and CDR2: MNHEY, SVGAGI. CDR3 size: 14 residues. Losses at the gene ends were 5 bases for V and 7 bases for J; bases not matched to a gene: 4. In DNA form, the CDR3 reads TGTGCCAGCAGTCGAGGACAGGGAAATTCACCCCTCCACTTT. As protein: CASSRGQGNSPLHF.

This chain joins TRBV7-9 and TRBJ1-1; D call uncertain. The CDR3 runs to 14 residues. Trimming took 1 base from V and 1 from J, leaving 7 bases between them. Germline values: CDR1 SEHNR, CDR2 FQNEAQ (reference sequence). In DNA form, the CDR3 reads TGTGCCAGCAGCTTAGTTGGCAAGAACACTGAAGCTTTCTTT. Translated, it gives CASSLVGKNTEAFF. Full variable domain (missing parts from reference TRBV7-9 and TRBJ1-1): DTGVSQNPRHKITKRGQNVTFRCDPISEHNRLYWYRQTLGQGPEFLTYFQNEAQLEKSRLLSDRFSAERPKGSFSTLEIQRTEQGDSAMYLCASSLVGKNTEAFFGQGTRLTVV.

The J gene is TRBJ2-1, the V gene TRBV6-6, with a possible D match to TRBD2 (6 bases). The CDR3 has 14 amino acids. From germline, CDR1 is MNHNY and CDR2 SVGAGI (reference sequence). V lost 1 base and J 6 bases, leaving 10 bases between the germline ends. CDR3 residues: CASSYFPGSNEQFF. In nucleotides, the CDR3 is TGTGCCAGCAGTTACTTTCCCGGGAGCAATGAGCAGTTCTTC.

The chain employs TRBV28 and TRBJ2-2, with TRBD2 as a possible D gene (6 bases). The CDR3 covers 17 residues. V shed 2 bases and J shed 2 bases, with 15 bases lying between them. Per the germline V gene, CDR1 is MDHEN and CDR2 is SYDVKM. This chain's CDR3 is CASSLASSVGNTGELFF. For the CDR3, the DNA is TGTGCCAGCAGTTTAGCTTCTAGCGTGGGTAACACCGGGGAGCTGTTTTTT.

The V call is TRBV27, the J call TRBJ2-3, with a tentative D call TRBD2 (6 bases). The CDR3 loop spans 14 amino acids. The ends were cut back, 3 bases at V and 4 bases at J, with 11 bases in the middle. The germline gives CDR1 MNHEY, CDR2 SMNVEV (reference sequence). The CDR3 sequence: CASSLGGSPDTQYF. CDR3 in DNA: TGTGCCAGCAGTTTGGGGGGTAGCCCAGATACGCAGTATTTT.

This chain links TRBV30 with TRBJ1-1, with D uncertain. V shed 1 base and J shed 8 bases, with 11 bases lying between them. The CDR3 consists of 12 residues. Germline lookup yields CDR1 GTSNPN and CDR2 SVGIG (reference sequence). CDR3 coding DNA: TGTGCCTGGAGTGATCAGAGGTGGGAAGCTTTCTTT. Residues: CAWSDQRWEAFF.

This clone was recorded only once. The rearrangement links TRBV10-1 to TRBJ2-3, with TRBD2 matching 11 bases. Trimming took 7 bases from V and 7 from J; bases not matched to a gene: 10. The CDR3 loop spans 15 amino acids. Germline assignment: CDR1 WNHNN and CDR2 SYGVQD (reference sequence). This CDR3 is CASTISGRAMNTQYF. Here the CDR3 DNA reads TGCGCCAGCACCATTAGCGGGAGGGCCATGAATACGCAGTATTTT.

This clone was counted a single time. V usage is TRBV19 and J usage is TRBJ2-3; 10 nucleotides match TRBD2. V shed 5 bases and J 2 bases; nucleotides not matched to a gene: 13. Per the germline V gene, CDR1 is LNHDA and CDR2 is SQIVND (reference sequence). This CDR3 region has 18 residues. CDR3 in DNA: TGTGCCAGTAGTCTCTCCGGGACTAGCGAAGTTTTCACAGATACGCAGTATTTT. Translation: CASSLSGTSEVFTDTQYF.

This clone was observed a single time. As DNA, the CDR3 is TGTGCCAGCAGCGCCCAACCGGGACTAGCGGGAGGAGAGCAGTACGTC. Protein sequence: CASSAQPGLAGGEQYV. The chain joins TRBV5-6 to TRBJ2-7; TRBD2 agrees at 15 bases. The germline V gene has CDR1 SGHDT and CDR2 YYEEEE. The CDR3 consists of 16 residues. Trimming cost V 4 bases and J 7 bases; bases outside gene matches: 9.

As concerns this clone: This sample includes further DNA sequences coding for the same CDR3. V usage is TRBV11-3 and J usage is TRBJ1-1; D unresolved. V was trimmed by 1 base and J by 1 base, leaving 7 bases between them. The CDR3 is 14 amino acids. Germline CDR1 and CDR2: SGHNT and YENEEA. The CDR3 here is CASSLVGGNTEAFF. CDR3 DNA sequence: TGTGCCAGCAGCTTAGTCGGCGGGAACACTGAAGCTTTCTTT.

The chain is built from TRBV19 and TRBJ2-2; 11 bases fit TRBD2. Germline V gene data show CDR1 as LNHDA and CDR2 as SQIVND (reference sequence). V dropped 5 bases and J dropped 0; count of bases not matched to a gene: 11. The CDR3 loop spans 19 amino acids. DNA for the CDR3: TGTGCCAGTAGTGTGTGGGGCCTAGCGGGAGGAACGAACACCGGGGAGCTGTTTTTT. It yields the protein CASSVWGLAGGTNTGELFF. Drawing the rest from reference TRBV19 and TRBJ2-2, the complete variable domain is DGGITQSPKYLFRKEGQNVTLSCEQNLNHDAMYWYRQDPGQGLRLIYYSQIVNDFQKGDIAEGYSVSREKKESFPLTVTSAQKNPTAFYLCASSVWGLAGGTNTGELFFGEGSRLTVL.

This clone was counted once. The chain combines TRBV27 with TRBJ2-3, with a tentative D call TRBD1 (6 bases). Looked up from germline, CDR1 is MNHEY and CDR2 is SMNVEV (reference sequence). The V gene lost 4 bases and the J gene lost 0 bases, with 11 bases spanning the gap. The CDR3 sequence is 15 residues long. The CDR3 DNA sequence: TGTGCCAGCAGTTATGCAGGGGAAAGCACAGATACGCAGTATTTT. Translation gives CASSYAGESTDTQYF.